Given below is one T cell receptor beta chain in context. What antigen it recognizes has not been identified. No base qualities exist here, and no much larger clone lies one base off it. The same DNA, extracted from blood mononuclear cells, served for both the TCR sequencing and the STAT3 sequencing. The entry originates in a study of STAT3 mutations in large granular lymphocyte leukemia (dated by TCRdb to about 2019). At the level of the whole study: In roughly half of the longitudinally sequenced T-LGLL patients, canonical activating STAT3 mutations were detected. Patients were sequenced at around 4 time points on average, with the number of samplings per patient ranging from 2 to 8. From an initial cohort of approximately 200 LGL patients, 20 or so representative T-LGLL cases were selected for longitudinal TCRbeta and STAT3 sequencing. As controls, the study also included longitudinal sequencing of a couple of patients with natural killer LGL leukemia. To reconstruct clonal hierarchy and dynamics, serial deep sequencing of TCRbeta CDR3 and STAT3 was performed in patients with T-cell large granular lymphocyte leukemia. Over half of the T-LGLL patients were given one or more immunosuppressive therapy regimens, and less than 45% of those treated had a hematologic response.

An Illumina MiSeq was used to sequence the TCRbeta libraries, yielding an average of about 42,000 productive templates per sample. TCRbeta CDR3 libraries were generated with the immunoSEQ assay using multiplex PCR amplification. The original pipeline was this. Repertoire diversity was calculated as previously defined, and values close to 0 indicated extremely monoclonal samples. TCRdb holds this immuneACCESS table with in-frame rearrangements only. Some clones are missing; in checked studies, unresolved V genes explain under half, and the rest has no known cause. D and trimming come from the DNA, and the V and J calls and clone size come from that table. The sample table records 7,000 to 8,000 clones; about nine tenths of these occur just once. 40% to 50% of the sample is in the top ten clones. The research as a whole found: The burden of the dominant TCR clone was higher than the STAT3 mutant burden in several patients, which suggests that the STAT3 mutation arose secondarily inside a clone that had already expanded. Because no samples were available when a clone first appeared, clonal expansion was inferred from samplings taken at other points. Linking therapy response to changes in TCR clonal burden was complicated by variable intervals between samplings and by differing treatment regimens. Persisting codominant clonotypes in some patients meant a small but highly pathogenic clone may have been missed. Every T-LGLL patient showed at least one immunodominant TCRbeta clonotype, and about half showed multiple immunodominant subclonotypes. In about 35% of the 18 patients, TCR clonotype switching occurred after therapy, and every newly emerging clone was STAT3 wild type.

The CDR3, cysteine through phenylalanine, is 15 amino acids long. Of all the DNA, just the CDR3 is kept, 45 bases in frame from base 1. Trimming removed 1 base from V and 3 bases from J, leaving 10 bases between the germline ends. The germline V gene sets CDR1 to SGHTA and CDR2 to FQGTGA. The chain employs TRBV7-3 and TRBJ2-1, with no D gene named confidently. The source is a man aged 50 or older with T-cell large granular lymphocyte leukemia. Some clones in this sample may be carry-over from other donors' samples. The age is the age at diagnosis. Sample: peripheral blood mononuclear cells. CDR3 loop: CASSLRAYDYNEQFF. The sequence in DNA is TGTGCCAGCAGCTTAAGGGCATACGACTACAATGAGCAGTTCTTC.